The 17 T cell receptor beta chains below all came from one sample that was sequenced in a study of Ad26.COV2.S vaccination and SARS-CoV-2 variants. The protocol was immunoSEQ multiplex PCR, while the TCRdb copy is restricted to in-frame clones and leaves out a portion. The sample has about 350,000 clones; about 90% are singletons. Sequencing used peripheral blood, obtained after recovery from COVID-19. The origin of the receptors is a human donor who had recovered from COVID-19.

This clone was detected once. The gene calls are TRBV9 and TRBJ1-2; D may be TRBD1 (5 bases). The V gene lost 1 base and the J gene lost 6 bases, with 25 bases spanning the gap. The CDR3 covers 18 residues. Germline CDR1 SGDLS, CDR2 YYNGEE. CDR3 region: CASSVRIRRDGIEDGYTF. The CDR3 DNA follows: TGTGCCAGCAGCGTACGAATACGGAGGGACGGTATAGAGGATGGCTACACCTTC.

This chain joins TRBV28 and TRBJ1-5; D not resolved. Germline assignment: CDR1 MDHEN and CDR2 SYDVKM. The germline V and J ends were trimmed by 4 bases and 2 bases, with 12 bases remaining between them. The CDR3 extends over 15 amino acids. As DNA, the CDR3 is TGTGCCAGCAGTTCCCCGGACGGTCGCAATCAGCCCCAGCATTTT. Translated, it gives CASSSPDGRNQPQHF. The variable domain in full, completed from reference TRBV28 and TRBJ1-5, reads DVKVTQSSRYLVKRTGEKVFLECVQDMDHENMFWYRQDPGLGLRLIYFSYDVKMKEKGDIPEGYSVSREKKERFSLILESASTNQTSMYLCASSSPDGRNQPQHFGDGTRLSIL.

CDR3 amino acids: CASSSGQGAYEQYF. CDR3 sequence (DNA): TGCGCCAGCAGCTCGGGACAGGGGGCCTACGAGCAGTACTTC. This chain joins TRBV5-1 and TRBJ2-7, with 11 positions matching TRBD1. The CDR3 totals 14 residues. V dropped 3 bases and J dropped 2; count of bases not matched to a gene: 1. Germline assignment: CDR1 SGHRS and CDR2 YFSETQ.

This clone appeared once. The rearrangement joins TRBV5-6 to TRBJ1-2, with D perhaps TRBD1 (5 bases). Deletions cut 4 bases from V and 8 bases from J, with 24 bases between. The CDR3 totals 16 residues. Germline CDR1 is SGHDT and CDR2 is YYEEEE. The CDR3 protein is CASSRPGDLPLKGYTF. DNA for the CDR3: TGTGCCAGCAGCCGGCCGGGGGACCTCCCCCTAAAGGGCTACACCTTC. Based on the CDR3 plus reference TRBV5-6 and TRBJ1-2, the full variable domain is DAGVTQSPTHLIKTRGQQVTLRCSPKSGHDTVSWYQQALGQGPQFIFQYYEEEERQRGNFPDRFSGHQFPNYSSELNVNALLLGDSALYLCASSRPGDLPLKGYTFGSGTRLTVV.

On this clone itself: At one boundary the junction diverges from the germline segment, which might be a read error. V usage is TRBV4-1 and J usage is TRBJ2-2; 7 nucleotides agree with TRBD1. Germline-derived CDR1 and CDR2 are MGHRA and YSYEKL. This CDR3 region has 16 residues. The CDR3 nucleotides read TGCGCCAGCAGCCCAGAACAGGGGATGGGGTTTTTTGGTTCGCTTTTT. Its translation is CASSPEQGMGFFGSLF.

This chain joins TRBV9 and TRBJ2-7, with 8 positions matching TRBD1. Trimming at V came to 4 bases and at J to 2 bases, leaving 11 bases not matched to a gene. The germline V gene has CDR1 SGDLS and CDR2 YYNGEE. The CDR3 contains 16 residues. Here the CDR3 reads CASSPRTGTLPYEQYF. The CDR3 nucleotides read TGTGCCAGCAGCCCAAGGACAGGGACCCTACCCTACGAGCAGTACTTC.

The CDR3 coding sequence is TGTGCCAGCAGTTTCCCACAGGTCTCCGAACAGATGAACACTGAAGCTTTCTTT. This sequence encodes CASSFPQVSEQMNTEAFF. V gene TRBV6-2 or TRBV6-3 combines with J gene TRBJ1-1, with D maybe TRBD1 (5 bases). The CDR3 is made up of 18 amino acids. Germline CDR1 reads MNHEY; CDR2 reads SVGEGT. Trimming pared 4 bases from V and 0 bases from J, leaving 21 bases between.

V is TRBV20-1 and J is TRBJ1-2, with 9 bases that match TRBD1. This CDR3 region has 15 residues. Per germline, CDR1 DFQATT and CDR2 SNEGSKA (reference sequence). The V segment lost 3 bases and the J segment 2 bases; nucleotides outside the gene matches: 7. The DNA for the CDR3 is TGCAGTGCTAGTCCCCACGGACAGGGGAACTATGGCTACACCTTC. It is translated as CSASPHGQGNYGYTF.

The sample holds one count of this clone. The rearrangement uses TRBV9 and TRBJ1-1, with D possibly TRBD1 on 5 matching bases. The length of the CDR3 is 11 residues. Trimming shortened V by 6 bases and J by 4 bases, and 7 bases separated the two germline ends. The germline gives CDR1 SGDLS, CDR2 YYNGEE. The CDR3 reads CASMRGTEAFF. In DNA form, the CDR3 reads TGTGCCAGCATGAGGGGCACTGAAGCTTTCTTT.

This chain uses TRBV5-4 with TRBJ2-5; 9 bases are shared with TRBD2. This CDR3 contains 14 residues. J lost 1 base, V lost 4 bases, and 2 bases had no gene match. Germline V gives CDR1 SGHNT, CDR2 YYREEE (reference sequence). The CDR3 DNA sequence: TGTGCCAGCAGCGCGGGGGGGTCCCAAGAGACCCAGTACTTC. Translated: CASSAGGSQETQYF. The full variable domain, in which reference TRBV5-4 and TRBJ2-5 provide the parts outside the CDR3, is ETGVTQSPTHLIKTRGQQVTLRCSSQSGHNTVSWYQQALGQGPQFIFQYYREEENGRGNFPPRFSGLQFPNYSSELNVNALELDDSALYLCASSAGGSQETQYFGPGTRLLVL.

This clone was counted once. The chain uses TRBV9 and TRBJ2-2, with TRBD2 matching over 10 bases. This CDR3 has 17 amino acids. Trimming took 0 bases from V and 6 from J; bases not matched to a gene: 8. Germline V gives CDR1 SGDLS, CDR2 YYNGEE. Here the CDR3 DNA reads TGTGCCAGCAGCGTAGATCTTCTAGCGGGGGCATCCGGGGAGCTGTTTTTT. As protein: CASSVDLLAGASGELFF.

This chain uses TRBV7-8 with TRBJ1-5, with D unclear. Deletions cut 5 bases from V and 0 bases from J, with 14 bases between. The CDR3 runs to 16 residues. Per the germline V gene, CDR1 is SGHVS and CDR2 is FQNEAQ. The CDR3 reads CASSLTGHYSNQPQHF. CDR3 in DNA: TGTGCCAGCAGCCTTACGGGCCATTATAGCAATCAGCCCCAGCATTTT. The full variable domain, with the rest looked up from reference TRBV7-8 and TRBJ1-5, is GAGVSQSPRYKVAKRGQDVALRCDPISGHVSLFWYQQALGQGPEFLTYFQNEAQLDKSGLPSDRFFAERPEGSVSTLKIQRTQQEDSAVYLCASSLTGHYSNQPQHFGDGTRLSIL.

The V and J genes are TRBV3-1 (or the pseudogene TRBV3-2) and TRBJ1-1, with D unresolved. The germline V gene encodes CDR1 LGHDT and CDR2 YNNKEL (reference sequence). Trimming took 0 bases from V and 1 from J, leaving 6 bases between them. This CDR3 is built from 14 residues. CDR3 sequence (DNA): TGTGCCAGCAGCCAAGAAGGGCAGAACACTGAAGCTTTCTTT. Translating gives CASSQEGQNTEAFF.

J is TRBJ2-5 and V is TRBV2; D is unclear. Germline lookup yields CDR1 SNHLY and CDR2 FYNNEI. Trimming stripped 6 bases from V and 7 bases from J, with 18 bases between. The CDR3 covers 14 residues. The CDR3 bases are TGTGCCAGCAGACCGATCTGGGCCCCTCTGACCCAGTACTTC. As protein: CASRPIWAPLTQYF.

The chain carries TRBV20-1 and TRBJ1-2; the D is unclear. Germline CDR1 DFQATT, CDR2 SNEGSKA (reference sequence). This CDR3 has 11 residues. The V gene lost 4 bases and the J gene lost 4 bases, with 7 bases spanning the gap. CDR3: CSATARYGYTF. In DNA form, the CDR3 reads TGCAGTGCTACGGCCCGCTATGGCTACACCTTC.

The chain couples TRBV12-3 or TRBV12-4 to TRBJ1-1, with a possible D match to TRBD1 (6 bases). Deletions cut 4 bases from V and 4 bases from J, with 7 bases between. The CDR3 consists of 12 residues. CDR3 DNA: TGTGCCAGCAGTTGGGGGGCCACTGAAGCTTTCTTT. Encoded protein: CASSWGATEAFF.

The chain recombines TRBV6-6 with TRBJ1-4; D gene uncertain. In germline, CDR1 is MNHNY, CDR2 SVGAGI (reference sequence). V was trimmed by 5 bases and J by 7 bases, leaving 17 bases between them. The CDR3 is 15 residues long. The CDR3 DNA follows: TGTGCCAGCAGTGACGACGGGGTGGTAGGTGAAAAACTGTTTTTT. Translating gives CASSDDGVVGEKLFF.